This T cell receptor beta chain was obtained from a study of T cell repertoires in cytomegalovirus infection. Study overall: Public TCR beta signatures indicated both CMV infection and matching HLA type. Whole-study results and caveats: HLA-C-restricted CMV clonotypes gave the most frequent clonotype in two of eight donors. The cumulative frequency of public TCR beta families distinguished individuals who carried CMV together with the relevant HLA.

TCRdb re-analysed the reads in MiXCR, keeping a single row per CDR3 protein. In the table there are hundreds of thousands of distinct CDR3 sequences, roughly a tenth of which are singletons. The germline gives CDR1 SQVTM, CDR2 ANQGSEA. Deletions cut 7 bases from V and 6 bases from J, with 16 bases between. This CDR3 has 13 amino acids. About this clonotype: Its antigen is undetermined.

The chain has TRBV29-1 and TRBJ1-3; tentative D call: TRBD1 (6 bases). This TCR was sampled from a human donor in good health (CMV status not recorded). Some clones in this sample may be carry-over from other donors' samples. The sequencing sample was made of PBMCs. CDR3 nucleotides: TGCAGCGGATCACAGGGAGGAGCAAACACCATATATTTT. This codes for CSGSQGGANTIYF.